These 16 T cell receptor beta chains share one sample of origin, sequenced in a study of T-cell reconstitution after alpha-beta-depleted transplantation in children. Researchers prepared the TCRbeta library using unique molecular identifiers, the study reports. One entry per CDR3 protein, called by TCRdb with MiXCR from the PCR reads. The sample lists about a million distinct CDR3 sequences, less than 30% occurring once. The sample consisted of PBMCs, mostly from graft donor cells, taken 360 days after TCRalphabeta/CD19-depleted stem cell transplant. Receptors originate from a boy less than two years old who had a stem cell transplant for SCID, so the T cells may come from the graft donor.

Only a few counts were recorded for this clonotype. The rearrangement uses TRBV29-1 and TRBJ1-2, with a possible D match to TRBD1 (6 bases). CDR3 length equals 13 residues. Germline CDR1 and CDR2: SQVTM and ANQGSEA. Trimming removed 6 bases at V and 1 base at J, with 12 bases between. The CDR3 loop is CSVGQVLNYGYTF. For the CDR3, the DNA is TGCAGCGTGGGACAAGTACTTAACTATGGCTACACCTTC.

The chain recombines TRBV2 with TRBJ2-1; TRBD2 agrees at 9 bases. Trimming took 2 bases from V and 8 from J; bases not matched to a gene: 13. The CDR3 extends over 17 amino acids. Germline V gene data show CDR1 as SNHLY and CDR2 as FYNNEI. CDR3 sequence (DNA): TGTGCCAGCAGTGAATTACGACGGGGACTAGCTGTCGATGAGCAGTTCTTC. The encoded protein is CASSELRRGLAVDEQFF. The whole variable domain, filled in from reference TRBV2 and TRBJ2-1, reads EPEVTQTPSHQVTQMGQEVILRCVPISNHLYFYWYRQILGQKVEFLVSFYNNEISEKSEIFDDQFSVERPDGSNFTLKIRSTKLEDSAMYFCASSELRRGLAVDEQFFGPGTRLTVL.

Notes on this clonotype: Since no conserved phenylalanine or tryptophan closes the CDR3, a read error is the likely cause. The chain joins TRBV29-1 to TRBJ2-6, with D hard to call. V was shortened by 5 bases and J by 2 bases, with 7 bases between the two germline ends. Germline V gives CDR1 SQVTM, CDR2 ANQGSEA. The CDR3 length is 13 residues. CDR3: CSVRTTGANVLTY. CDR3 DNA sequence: TGCAGCGTTCGTACAACTGGGGCCAACGTCCTGACTTAC.

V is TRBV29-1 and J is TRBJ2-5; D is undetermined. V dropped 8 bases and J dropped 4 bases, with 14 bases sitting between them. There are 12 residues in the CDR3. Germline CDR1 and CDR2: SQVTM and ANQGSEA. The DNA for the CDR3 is TGCAGCACAACCCGACCCCCAGAGACCCAGTACTTC. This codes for CSTTRPPETQYF.

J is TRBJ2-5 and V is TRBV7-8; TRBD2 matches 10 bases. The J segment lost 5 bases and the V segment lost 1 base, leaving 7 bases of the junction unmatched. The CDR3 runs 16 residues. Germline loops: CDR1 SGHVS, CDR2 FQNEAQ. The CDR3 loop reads CASSLEEGTSAETQYF. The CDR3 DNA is TGTGCCAGCAGCTTAGAGGAAGGGACTAGCGCGGAGACCCAGTACTTC.

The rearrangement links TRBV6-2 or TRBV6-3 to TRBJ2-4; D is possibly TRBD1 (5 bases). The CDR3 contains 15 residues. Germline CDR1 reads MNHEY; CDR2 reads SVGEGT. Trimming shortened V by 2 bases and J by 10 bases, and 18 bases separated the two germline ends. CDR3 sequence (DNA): TGTGCCAGCAGTTACCCAGGAAGGGGTGAGAGGATTCAGTACTTC. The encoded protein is CASSYPGRGERIQYF.

As DNA, the CDR3 is TGTGCCAGCAGTTTAAAAATATCGGGCACCGGGGAGCTGTTTTTT. It is translated as CASSLKISGTGELFF. The chain combines TRBV12-3 or TRBV12-4 with TRBJ2-2; D uncertain. The CDR3 spans 15 residues. V shed 2 bases and J shed 4 bases, with 11 bases lying between them.

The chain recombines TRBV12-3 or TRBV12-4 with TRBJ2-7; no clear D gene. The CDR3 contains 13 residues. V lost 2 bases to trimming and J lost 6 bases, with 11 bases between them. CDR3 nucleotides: TGTGCCAGCAGTTTAACGCCCCCGGGCGAGCAGTACTTC. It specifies CASSLTPPGEQYF.

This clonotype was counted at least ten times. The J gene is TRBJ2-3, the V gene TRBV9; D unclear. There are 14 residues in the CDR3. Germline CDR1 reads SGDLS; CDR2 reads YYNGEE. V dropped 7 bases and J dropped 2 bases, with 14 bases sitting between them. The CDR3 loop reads CASSRTASTDTQYF. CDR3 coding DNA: TGTGCCAGCTCGAGGACGGCCTCCACAGATACGCAGTATTTT.

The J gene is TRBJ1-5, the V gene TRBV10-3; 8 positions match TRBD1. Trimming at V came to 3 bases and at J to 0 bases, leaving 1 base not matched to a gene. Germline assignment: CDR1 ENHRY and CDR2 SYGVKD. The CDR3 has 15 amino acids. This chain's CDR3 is CAISDGQGSNQPQHF. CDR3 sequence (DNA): TGTGCCATCAGTGACGGACAGGGTAGCAATCAGCCCCAGCATTTT.

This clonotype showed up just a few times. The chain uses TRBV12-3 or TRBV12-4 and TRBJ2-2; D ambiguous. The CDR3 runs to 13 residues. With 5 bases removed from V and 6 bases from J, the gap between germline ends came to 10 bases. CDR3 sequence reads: CASSPLVPGELFF. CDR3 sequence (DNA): TGTGCCAGCAGTCCCCTAGTTCCCGGGGAGCTGTTTTTT.

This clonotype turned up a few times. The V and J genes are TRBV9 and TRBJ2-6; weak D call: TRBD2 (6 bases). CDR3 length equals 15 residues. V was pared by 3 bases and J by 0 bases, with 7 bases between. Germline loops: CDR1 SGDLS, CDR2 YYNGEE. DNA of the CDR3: TGTGCCAGCAGCGCCGGGAGCTCTGGGGCCAACGTCCTGACTTTC. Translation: CASSAGSSGANVLTF.

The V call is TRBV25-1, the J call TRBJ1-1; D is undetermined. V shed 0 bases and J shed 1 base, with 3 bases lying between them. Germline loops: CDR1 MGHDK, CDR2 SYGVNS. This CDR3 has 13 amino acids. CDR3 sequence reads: CASSEYQNTEAFF. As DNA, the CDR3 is TGTGCCAGCAGTGAATACCAGAACACTGAAGCTTTCTTT.

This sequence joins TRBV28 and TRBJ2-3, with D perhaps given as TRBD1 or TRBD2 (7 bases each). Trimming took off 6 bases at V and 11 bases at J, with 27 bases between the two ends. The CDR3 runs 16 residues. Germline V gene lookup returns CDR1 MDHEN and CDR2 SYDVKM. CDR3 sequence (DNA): TGTGCCAGCAGCCTCCGGGACAGATGGAAGGGGGAGGGGCAGTATTTT. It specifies CASSLRDRWKGEGQYF.

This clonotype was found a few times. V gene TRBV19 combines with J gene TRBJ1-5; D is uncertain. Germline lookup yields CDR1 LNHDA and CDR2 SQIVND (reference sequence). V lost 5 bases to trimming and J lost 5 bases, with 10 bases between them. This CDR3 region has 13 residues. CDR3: CASSVRGHQPQHF. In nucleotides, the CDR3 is TGTGCCAGTAGTGTCCGGGGTCATCAGCCCCAGCATTTT. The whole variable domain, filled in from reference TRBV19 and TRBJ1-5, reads DGGITQSPKYLFRKEGQNVTLSCEQNLNHDAMYWYRQDPGQGLRLIYYSQIVNDFQKGDIAEGYSVSREKKESFPLTVTSAQKNPTAFYLCASSVRGHQPQHFGDGTRLSIL.

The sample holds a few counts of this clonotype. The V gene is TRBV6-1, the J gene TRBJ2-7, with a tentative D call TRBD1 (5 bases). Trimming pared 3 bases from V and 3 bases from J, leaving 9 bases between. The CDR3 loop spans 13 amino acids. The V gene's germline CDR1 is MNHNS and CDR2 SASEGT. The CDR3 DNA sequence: TGTGCCAGCAGTGAGGCCAGGGACTACGAGCAGTACTTC. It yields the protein CASSEARDYEQYF.